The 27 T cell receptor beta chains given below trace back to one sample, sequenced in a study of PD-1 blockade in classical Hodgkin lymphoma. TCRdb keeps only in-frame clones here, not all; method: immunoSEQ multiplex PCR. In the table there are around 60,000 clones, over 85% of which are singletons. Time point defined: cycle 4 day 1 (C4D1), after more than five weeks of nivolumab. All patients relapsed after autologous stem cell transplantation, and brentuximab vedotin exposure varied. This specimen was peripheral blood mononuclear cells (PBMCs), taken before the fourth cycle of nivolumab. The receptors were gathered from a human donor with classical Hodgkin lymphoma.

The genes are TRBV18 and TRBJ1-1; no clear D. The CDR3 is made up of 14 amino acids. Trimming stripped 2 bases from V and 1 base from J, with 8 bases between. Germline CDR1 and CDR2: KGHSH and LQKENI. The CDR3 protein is CASSPKEQNTEAFF. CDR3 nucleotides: TGTGCCAGCTCACCAAAGGAGCAGAACACTGAAGCTTTCTTT. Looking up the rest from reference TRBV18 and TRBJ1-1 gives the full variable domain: NAGVMQNPRHLVRRRGQEARLRCSPMKGHSHVYWYRQLPEEGLKFMVYLQKENIIDESGMPKERFSAEFPKEGPSILRIQQVVRGDSAAYFCASSPKEQNTEAFFGQGTRLTVV.

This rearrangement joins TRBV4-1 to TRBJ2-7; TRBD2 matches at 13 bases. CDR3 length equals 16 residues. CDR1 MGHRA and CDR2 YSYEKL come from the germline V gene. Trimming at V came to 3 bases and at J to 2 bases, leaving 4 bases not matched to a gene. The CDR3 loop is CASSQGLAGTAYEQYF. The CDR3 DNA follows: TGCGCCAGCAGCCAGGGACTAGCGGGGACGGCCTACGAGCAGTACTTC.

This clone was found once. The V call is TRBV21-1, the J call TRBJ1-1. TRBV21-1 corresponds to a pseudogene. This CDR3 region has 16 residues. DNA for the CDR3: TGTGCCAGCAGCAAAGTGTTGGAGGGGGAGAACACTGAAGCTTTCTTT. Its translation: CASSKVLEGENTEAFF.

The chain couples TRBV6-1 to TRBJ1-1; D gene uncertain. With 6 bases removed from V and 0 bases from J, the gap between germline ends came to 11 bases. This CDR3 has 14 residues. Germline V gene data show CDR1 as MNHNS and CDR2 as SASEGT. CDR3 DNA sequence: TGTGCCAGCAGGAGCATGGGTATGAACACTGAAGCTTTCTTT. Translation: CASRSMGMNTEAFF.

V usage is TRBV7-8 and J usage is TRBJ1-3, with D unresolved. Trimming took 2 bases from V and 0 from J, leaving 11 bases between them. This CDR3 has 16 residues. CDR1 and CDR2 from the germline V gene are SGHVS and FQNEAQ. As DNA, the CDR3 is TGTGCCAGCAGCTTATATGGGTGGAGCTCTGGAAACACCATATATTTT. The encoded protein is CASSLYGWSSGNTIYF.

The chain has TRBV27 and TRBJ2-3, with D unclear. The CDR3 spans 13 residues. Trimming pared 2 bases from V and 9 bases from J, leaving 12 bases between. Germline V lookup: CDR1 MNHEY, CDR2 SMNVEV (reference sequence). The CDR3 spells CASSLGIGRTQYF. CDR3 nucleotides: TGTGCCAGCAGTTTAGGGATCGGACGGACGCAGTATTTT.

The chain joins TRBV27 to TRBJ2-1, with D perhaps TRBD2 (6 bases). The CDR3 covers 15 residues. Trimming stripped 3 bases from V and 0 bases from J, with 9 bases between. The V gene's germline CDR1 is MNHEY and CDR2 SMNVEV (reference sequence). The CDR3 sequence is CASSLEGSSYNEQFF. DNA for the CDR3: TGTGCCAGCAGTTTGGAGGGGAGCTCCTACAATGAGCAGTTCTTC.

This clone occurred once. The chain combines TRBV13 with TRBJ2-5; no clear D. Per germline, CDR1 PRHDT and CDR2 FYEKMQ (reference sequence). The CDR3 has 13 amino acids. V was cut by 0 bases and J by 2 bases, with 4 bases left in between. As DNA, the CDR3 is TGTGCCAGCAGCTTAGGGCCACAAGAGACCCAGTACTTC. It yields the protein CASSLGPQETQYF.

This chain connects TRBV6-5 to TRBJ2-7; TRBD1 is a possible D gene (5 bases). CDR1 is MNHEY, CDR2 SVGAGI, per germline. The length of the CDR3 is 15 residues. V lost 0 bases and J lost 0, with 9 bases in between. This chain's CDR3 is CASSYSLQVSYEQYF. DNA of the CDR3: TGTGCCAGCAGTTACTCACTACAGGTCTCCTACGAGCAGTACTTC.

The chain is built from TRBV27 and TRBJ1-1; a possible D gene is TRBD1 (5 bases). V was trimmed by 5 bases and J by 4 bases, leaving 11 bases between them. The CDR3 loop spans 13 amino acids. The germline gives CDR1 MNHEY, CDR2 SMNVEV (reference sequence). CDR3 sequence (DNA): TGTGCCAGCAGTGCGGGGGGGGTCACTGAAGCTTTCTTT. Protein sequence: CASSAGGVTEAFF.

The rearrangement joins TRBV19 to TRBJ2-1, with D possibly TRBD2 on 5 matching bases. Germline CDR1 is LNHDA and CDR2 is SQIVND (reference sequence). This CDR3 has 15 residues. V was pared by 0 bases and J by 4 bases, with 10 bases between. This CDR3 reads CASSIESGVYNEQFF. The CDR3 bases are TGTGCCAGTAGTATAGAATCCGGGGTATACAATGAGCAGTTCTTC.

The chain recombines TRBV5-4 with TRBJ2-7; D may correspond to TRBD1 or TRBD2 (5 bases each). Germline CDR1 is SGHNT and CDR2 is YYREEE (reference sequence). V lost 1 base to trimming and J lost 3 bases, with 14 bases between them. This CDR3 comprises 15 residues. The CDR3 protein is CASSLYVGVRYEQYF. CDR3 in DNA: TGTGCCAGCAGCTTGTATGTGGGGGTACGCTACGAGCAGTACTTC. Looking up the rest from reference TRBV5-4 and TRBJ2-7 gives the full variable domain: ETGVTQSPTHLIKTRGQQVTLRCSSQSGHNTVSWYQQALGQGPQFIFQYYREEENGRGNFPPRFSGLQFPNYSSELNVNALELDDSALYLCASSLYVGVRYEQYFGPGTRLTVT.

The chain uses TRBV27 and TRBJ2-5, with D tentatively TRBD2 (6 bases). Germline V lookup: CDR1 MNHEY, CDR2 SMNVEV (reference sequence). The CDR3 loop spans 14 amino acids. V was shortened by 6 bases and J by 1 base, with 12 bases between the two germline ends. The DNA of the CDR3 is TGTGCCAGCAGCCCTCAGCGGGCCCAAGAGACCCAGTACTTC. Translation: CASSPQRAQETQYF.

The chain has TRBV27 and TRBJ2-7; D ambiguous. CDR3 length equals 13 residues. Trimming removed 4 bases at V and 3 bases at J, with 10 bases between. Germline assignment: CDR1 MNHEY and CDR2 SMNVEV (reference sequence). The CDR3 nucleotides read TGTGCCAGCAGTTACTTTTTGGGCTACGAGCAGTACTTC. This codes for CASSYFLGYEQYF.

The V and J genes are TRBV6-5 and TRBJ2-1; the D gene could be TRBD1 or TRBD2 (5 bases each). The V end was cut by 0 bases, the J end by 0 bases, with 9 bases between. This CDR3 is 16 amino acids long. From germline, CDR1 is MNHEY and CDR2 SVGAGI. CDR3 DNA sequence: TGTGCCAGCAGTTACTCTCCAGGGAGCTCCTACAATGAGCAGTTCTTC. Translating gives CASSYSPGSSYNEQFF.

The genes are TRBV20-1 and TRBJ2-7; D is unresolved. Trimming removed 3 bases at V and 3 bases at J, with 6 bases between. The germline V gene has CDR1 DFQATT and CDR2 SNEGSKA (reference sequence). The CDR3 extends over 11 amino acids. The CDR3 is CSASLDYEQYF. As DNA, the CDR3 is TGCAGTGCTAGTTTAGACTACGAGCAGTACTTC.

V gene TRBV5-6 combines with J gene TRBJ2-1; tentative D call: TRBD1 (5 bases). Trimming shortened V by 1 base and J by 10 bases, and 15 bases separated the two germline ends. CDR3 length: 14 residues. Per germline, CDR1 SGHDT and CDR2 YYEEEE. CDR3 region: CASSLNQGAREQFF. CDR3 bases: TGTGCCAGCAGCTTGAACCAAGGGGCGCGGGAGCAGTTCTTC.

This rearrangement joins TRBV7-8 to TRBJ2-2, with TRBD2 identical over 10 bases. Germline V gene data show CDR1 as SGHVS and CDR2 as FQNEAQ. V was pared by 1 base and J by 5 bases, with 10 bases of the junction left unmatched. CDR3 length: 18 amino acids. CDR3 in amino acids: CASSLGLPGLARTGELFF. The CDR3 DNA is TGTGCCAGCAGCTTAGGGCTGCCGGGACTAGCGAGGACCGGGGAGCTGTTTTTT.

The CDR3 DNA is TGTGCCAGCAGCTTGGGGACAGGGAAAGAGACCCAGTACTTC. It codes for CASSLGTGKETQYF. V and J are TRBV5-5 and TRBJ2-5; TRBD1 aligns across 8 bases. Germline V gene sequence: CDR1 SGHKS, CDR2 YYEKEE (reference sequence). This CDR3 is 14 amino acids long. The V segment lost 0 bases and the J segment 3 bases; nucleotides outside the gene matches: 1.

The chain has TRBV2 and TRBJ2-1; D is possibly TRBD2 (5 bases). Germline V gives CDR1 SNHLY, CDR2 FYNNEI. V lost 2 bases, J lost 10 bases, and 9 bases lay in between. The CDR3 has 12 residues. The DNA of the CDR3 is TGTGCCAGCAGTGAATGGGAGCACGAGCAGTTCTTC. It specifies CASSEWEHEQFF.

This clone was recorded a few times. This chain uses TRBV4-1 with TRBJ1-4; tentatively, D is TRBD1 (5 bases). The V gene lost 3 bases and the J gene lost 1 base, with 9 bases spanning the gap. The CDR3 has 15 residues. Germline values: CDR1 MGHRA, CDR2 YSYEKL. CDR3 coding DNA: TGCGCCAGCAGCCAGTGGGGGGAAACTAATGAAAAACTGTTTTTT. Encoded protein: CASSQWGETNEKLFF.

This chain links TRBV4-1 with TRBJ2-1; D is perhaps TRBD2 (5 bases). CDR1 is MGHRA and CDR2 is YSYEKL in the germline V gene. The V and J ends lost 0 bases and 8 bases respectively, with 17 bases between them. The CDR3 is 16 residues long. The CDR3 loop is CASSQEEAGMGDEQFF. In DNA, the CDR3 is TGCGCCAGCAGCCAAGAGGAGGCGGGTATGGGCGATGAGCAGTTCTTC.

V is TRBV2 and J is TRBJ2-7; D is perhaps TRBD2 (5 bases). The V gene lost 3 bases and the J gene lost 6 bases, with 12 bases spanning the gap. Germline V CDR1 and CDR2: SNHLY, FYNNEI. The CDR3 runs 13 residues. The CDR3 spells CASSDGEPREQYF. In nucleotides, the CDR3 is TGTGCCAGCAGTGACGGGGAACCCCGCGAGCAGTACTTC.

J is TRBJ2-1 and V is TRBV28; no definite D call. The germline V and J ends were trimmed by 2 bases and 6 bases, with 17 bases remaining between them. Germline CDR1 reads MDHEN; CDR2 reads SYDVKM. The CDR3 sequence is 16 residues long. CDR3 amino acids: CASSLESFGTGNEQFF. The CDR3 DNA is TGTGCCAGCAGTTTAGAGAGTTTCGGTACGGGCAATGAGCAGTTCTTC.

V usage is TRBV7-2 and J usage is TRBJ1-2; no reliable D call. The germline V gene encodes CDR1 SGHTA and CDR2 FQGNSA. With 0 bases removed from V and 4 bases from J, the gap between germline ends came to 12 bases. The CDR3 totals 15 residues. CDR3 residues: CASSLAGGSGYGYTF. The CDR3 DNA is TGTGCCAGCAGCTTAGCGGGAGGGTCTGGCTATGGCTACACCTTC.

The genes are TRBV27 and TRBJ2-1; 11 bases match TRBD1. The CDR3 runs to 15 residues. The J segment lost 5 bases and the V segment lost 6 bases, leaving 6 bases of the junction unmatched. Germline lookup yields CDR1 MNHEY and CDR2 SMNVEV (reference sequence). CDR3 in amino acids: CASSGQGANNNEQFF. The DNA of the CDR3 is TGTGCCAGCAGCGGACAGGGGGCTAACAACAATGAGCAGTTCTTC.

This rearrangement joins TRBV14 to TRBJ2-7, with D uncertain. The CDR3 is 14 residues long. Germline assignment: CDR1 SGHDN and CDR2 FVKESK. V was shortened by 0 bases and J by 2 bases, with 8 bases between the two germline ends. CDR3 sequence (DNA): TGTGCCAGCAGCCAAGATCTTAGCCCCTACGAGCAGTACTTC. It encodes CASSQDLSPYEQYF.